Sequencing of this T cell receptor (beta chain) was carried out in a study of CD4 T cells in relation to SARS-CoV-2 and coronaviruses. Overall study: After roughly 9 days of antigen culture, PBMC TCR beta CDR3s were sequenced.

Sorted naive or memory CD4+ cells met CEF peptides for 9 to 11 days. The assay was immunoSEQ multiplex PCR, and TCRdb's table has in-frame clones only and misses some. Altogether about 36,000 clones are present, more than 65% being singletons, with the ten largest covering around 20%. The germline V and J ends were trimmed by 1 base and 2 bases, with 14 bases remaining between them. Germline V lookup: CDR1 SGHRS, CDR2 YFSETQ. CDR3 length equals 16 residues. Of note for this clone: Its specificity is not known.

The chain has TRBV5-1 and TRBJ2-3; D may be TRBD2 (5 bases). The sequenced material came from memory CD4+ T cells from PBMCs, cultured in vitro. The receptor was isolated from an adult with COVID-19. The CDR3 region is CASSLYNEGSTDTQYF. CDR3 bases: TGCGCCAGCAGCTTGTATAATGAGGGATCCACAGATACGCAGTATTTT.